This TCR beta chain was recovered during a study of OX40 agonist ivuxolimab in advanced cancers. TCRdb's table, derived via immunoSEQ multiplex PCR, lists solely in-frame clones and lacks some. The sample yields tens of thousands of clones, around 85% seen once. The TCR sequence derives from an adult with an advanced solid tumor such as melanoma, head and neck, liver or kidney cancer. The material sequenced was CD4+ or CD8+ T cells sorted from blood, taken in a trial of the OX40 agonist ivuxolimab.

CDR3: CATSRLAGGSEQFF. CDR3 in DNA: TGTGCCACCAGCAGACTCGCGGGAGGGAGTGAGCAGTTCTTC. The chain recombines TRBV15 with TRBJ2-1, with 9 bases aligning to TRBD2. The CDR3 length is 14 residues. Looked up from germline, CDR1 is LNHNV and CDR2 is YYDKDF (reference sequence). The V segment lost 2 bases and the J segment 9 bases; nucleotides outside the gene matches: 5. Full variable domain (outside the CDR3, taken from reference TRBV15 and TRBJ2-1): DAMVIQNPRYQVTQFGKPVTLSCSQTLNHNVMYWYQQKSSQAPKLLFHYYDKDFNNEADTPDNFQSRRPNTSFCFLDIRSPGLGDTAMYLCATSRLAGGSEQFFGPGTRLTVL.